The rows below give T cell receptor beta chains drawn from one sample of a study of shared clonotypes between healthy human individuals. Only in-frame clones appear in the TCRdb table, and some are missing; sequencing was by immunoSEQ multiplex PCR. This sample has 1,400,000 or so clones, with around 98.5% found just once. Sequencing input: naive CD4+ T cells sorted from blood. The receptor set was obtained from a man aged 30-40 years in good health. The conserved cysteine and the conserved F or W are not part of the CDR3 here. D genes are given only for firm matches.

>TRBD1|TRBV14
ASSQDWTGNYGYT
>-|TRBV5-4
ASSLGSEGQGSYEQY
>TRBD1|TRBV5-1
ASSTGTGGTGELF
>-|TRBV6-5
ASRRDRPRPNIQY
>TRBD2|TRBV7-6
ASSLVVLAGGREYTDTQY
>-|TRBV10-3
AISEGSYEQY
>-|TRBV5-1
ASVERAVATDTQY
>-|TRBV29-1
SVGTADEQY
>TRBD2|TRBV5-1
ASSHSGRGTEQF
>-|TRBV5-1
ASSSGQPPVFSSYNEQF
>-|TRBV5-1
ASSLEQSSYEQY
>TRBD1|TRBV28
ASESPTGAANTIY
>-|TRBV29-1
SVEDGAPPYEQY
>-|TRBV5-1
ASSSGQPYEQY
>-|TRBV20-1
SANQPQH
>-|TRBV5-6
ASSLRGGNQPQH
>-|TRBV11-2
ASSLALGEQF
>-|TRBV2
ASSEGPYEQY
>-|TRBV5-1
ASSYPAGELF
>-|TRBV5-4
ASSSGGTPQETQY
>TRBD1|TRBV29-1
SVVSGQGVYEQY
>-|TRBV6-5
ASSYGGYQY
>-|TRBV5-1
ASRSSPNTEAF
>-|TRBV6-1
ATRWAGYNEQF
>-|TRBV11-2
ASSTPGNTIY
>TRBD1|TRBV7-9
ASSLGTGRLSEKLF
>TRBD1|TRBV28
ASILTPSRTGGAVREAF
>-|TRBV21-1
ASTIMDRGVQPQH
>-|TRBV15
ATSREGNNEKLF
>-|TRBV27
ASRRHASTDTQY
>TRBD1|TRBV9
ASSVGPGQGDQPQH
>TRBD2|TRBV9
ASTPAGVRALTGLNEQF
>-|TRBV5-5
ASSLPVVGNTIY
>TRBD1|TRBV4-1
ASSPRQDRNYGYT
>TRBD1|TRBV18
ASSLDRDRAYEQY
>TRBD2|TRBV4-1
ASSKGFGSGSSDIQY
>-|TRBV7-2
ASSLRGTNQPQH
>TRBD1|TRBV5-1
ASSRTGVSSYEQY
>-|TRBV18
ASSPELGEQF
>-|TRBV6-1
ASSEVSGNEQF
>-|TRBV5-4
ASSLRGANTGELF
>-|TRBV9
ASRRETGYT
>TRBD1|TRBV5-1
ASSLDPGQGAETQY
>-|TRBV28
ASSSGELNEKLF
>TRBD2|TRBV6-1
ASSAGGLYEQY
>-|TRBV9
ASSAGFPLDRANVLT
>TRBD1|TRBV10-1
ASSHRTGVRQPQH
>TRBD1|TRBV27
ASSRLRDSQETQY
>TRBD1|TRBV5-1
ASSEDRGTDTQY
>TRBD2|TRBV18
ASSLERDLNEQF
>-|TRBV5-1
ASSLLGEKGGEQF
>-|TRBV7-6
ASSLGGTDTQY
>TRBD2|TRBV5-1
ASSPGLMIDYEQY
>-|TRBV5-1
ASSLRGGETQY
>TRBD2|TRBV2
ASRLGLAGVSYEQY
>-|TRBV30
AWRAVMNTEAF
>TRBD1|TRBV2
ASSADRAGNQPQH
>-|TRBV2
ATLTEVSETQY
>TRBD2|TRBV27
ASSRLAGGLETQY